Included here is one TCR beta chain sequence, with context. Its target is unknown. This specimen comes from a study of identical twins. Trimming cost V 0 bases and J 7 bases, with 14 bases left between them. The CDR3 has 15 residues. CDR1 is KGHSH and CDR2 is LQKENI in the germline V gene. Study observations and caveats: Within monozygotic twins, out-of-frame TCR alpha sharing was underestimated by the models.

A universal primer binding site was introduced by template switching. The final cDNA contained unique molecular identifiers. TCRdb itself ran the 5' RACE reads through MiXCR, one entry per CDR3 protein. The sample includes 400,000 to 550,000 distinct CDR3 sequences, less than 25% of them seen just once. This sample also appeared in a second study, on T cells expressing NK-cell markers. This second study says: Investigators obtained TCR beta repertoires from sorted CD3+CD56+NKG2C+, CD3+CD56+NKG2C- and CD3+CD56-NKG2C+ T cells. Roughly 6 of the donors carried dominant NKG2C+ clonotypes that took up roughly 1.0-7.0% of their CD8+ T cells.

Sequenced input: CD4+ T cells sorted from blood. V is TRBV18 and J is TRBJ2-3, with D unclear. The source of this sequence is a woman younger than 35 in good health. The CDR3 is CASSPPVDQGNTQYF. CDR3 DNA sequence: TGTGCCAGCTCACCACCGGTCGATCAAGGGAATACGCAGTATTTT. Based on the CDR3 plus reference TRBV18 and TRBJ2-3, the full variable domain is NAGVMQNPRHLVRRRGQEARLRCSPMKGHSHVYWYRQLPEEGLKFMVYLQKENIIDESGMPKERFSAEFPKEGPSILRIQQVVRGDSAAYFCASSPPVDQGNTQYFGPGTRLTVL.